This TCR beta chain derives from a study of OX40 agonist ivuxolimab in advanced cancers. Study findings and constraints: The antigen specificity of the peripheral T cells (those that were expanded) was not determined.

The sample holds a few counts of this clone. As yet, its antigen is unknown. V was pared by 4 bases and J by 5 bases, with 6 bases between. Germline V gene sequence: CDR1 PRHDT, CDR2 FYEKMQ (reference sequence). This CDR3 comprises 11 residues. Clones were read by immunoSEQ multiplex PCR, and TCRdb kept only the in-frame ones, dropping some. The sample records some 59,000 clones, 75% to 85% being singletons. The chain is built from TRBV13 and TRBJ2-7, with D uncertain. The sample in question was CD4+ or CD8+ T cells sorted from blood, obtained in a trial of the OX40 agonist ivuxolimab. The sequence was collected from an adult with an advanced solid tumor such as melanoma, head and neck, liver or kidney cancer. This chain's CDR3 is CASSSVHEQYF. As DNA, the CDR3 is TGTGCCAGCAGCTCTGTCCACGAGCAGTACTTC.